One sample yielded the 15 T cell receptor beta chains listed below, sequenced in a study of long-term antiretroviral therapy in people with HIV (dated 2022 in TCRdb). The immunoSEQ hsTCRB v3.0 assay was used at survey level resolution to sequence the TRB variable region. TCRdb limited this immuneACCESS table to in-frame rearrangements with V and J called. A share of clones is missing; checked studies link under half to unresolved V genes, and the rest is unexplained. In this sample the table shows 35,000 to 40,000 clones, roughly 80% of which occur a single time. Of the sample, roughly 4.9% is held by the ten largest clones. This specimen was unsorted PBMCs, taken 1.5 years after starting antiretroviral therapy. The source is a man in his late teens or twenties with HIV.

The rearrangement links TRBV11-2 to TRBJ1-1; D might be TRBD1 (6 bases). V was shortened by 4 bases and J by 0 bases, with 12 bases between the two germline ends. This CDR3 is 15 amino acids long. Germline assignment: CDR1 SGHAT and CDR2 FQNNGV. CDR3 nucleotide sequence: TGTGCCAGCAGCTCCCAACAGGGACTGAACACTGAAGCTTTCTTT. This sequence encodes CASSSQQGLNTEAFF.

The rearrangement uses TRBV4-3 and TRBJ1-3; no clear D gene. This CDR3 is 14 amino acids long. With 2 bases removed from V and 0 bases from J, the gap between germline ends came to 5 bases. Germline values: CDR1 LGHNA, CDR2 YSLEER. The CDR3 reads CASSQTPSGNTIYF. The CDR3 DNA is TGCGCCAGCAGCCAAACCCCCTCTGGAAACACCATATATTTT.

The chain combines TRBV7-8 with TRBJ1-5, with a weak D call TRBD1 (5 bases). The germline V gene encodes CDR1 SGHVS and CDR2 FQNEAQ. This CDR3 contains 20 residues. Trimming pared 1 base from V and 0 bases from J, leaving 22 bases between. The CDR3 is CASSLVIRQPNSYSNQPQHF. DNA of the CDR3: TGTGCCAGCAGCTTAGTTATCAGACAGCCGAACTCCTATAGCAATCAGCCCCAGCATTTT. Full variable domain (missing parts from reference TRBV7-8 and TRBJ1-5): GAGVSQSPRYKVAKRGQDVALRCDPISGHVSLFWYQQALGQGPEFLTYFQNEAQLDKSGLPSDRFFAERPEGSVSTLKIQRTQQEDSAVYLCASSLVIRQPNSYSNQPQHFGDGTRLSIL.

V is TRBV18 and J is TRBJ2-1; the D gene is possibly TRBD2 (6 bases). The CDR3 extends over 17 amino acids. V dropped 0 bases and J dropped 0 bases, with 12 bases sitting between them. CDR1 and CDR2 (germline): KGHSH, LQKENI. Written as DNA, the CDR3 is TGTGCCAGCTCACCACCGCTAGCGAAAAGCTCCTACAATGAGCAGTTCTTC. Its translation is CASSPPLAKSSYNEQFF.

Only a few counts were recorded for this clone. This sequence joins TRBV19 and TRBJ2-7, with 12 bases that match TRBD2. Germline V CDR1 and CDR2: LNHDA, SQIVND (reference sequence). Trimming cost V 6 bases and J 6 bases; bases outside gene matches: 9. The CDR3 runs to 15 residues. CDR3 coding DNA: TGTGCCAGTAGCACCGGGACTAGCGGGTCTGGCGAGCAGTACTTC. This codes for CASSTGTSGSGEQYF.

This clone turned up a few times. The V call is TRBV11-2, the J call TRBJ1-1; D gene unclear. The CDR3 sequence is 15 residues long. Germline CDR1 reads SGHAT; CDR2 reads FQNNGV. Trimming took 1 base from V and 3 from J, leaving 12 bases between them. The chain's CDR3 is CASSLVKGPYTEAFF. CDR3 DNA: TGTGCCAGCAGCTTAGTCAAGGGCCCTTACACTGAAGCTTTCTTT.

This clone was observed a few times. The chain combines TRBV6-1 with TRBJ2-7, with D maybe TRBD2 (6 bases). Germline values: CDR1 MNHNS, CDR2 SASEGT. The CDR3 totals 12 residues. V shed 6 bases and J shed 7 bases, with 13 bases lying between them. The CDR3 coding sequence is TGTGCCAGCAGAGCCCTAGCGCGTGAGCAGTACTTC. Encoded protein: CASRALAREQYF.

The chain uses TRBV28 and TRBJ2-1; D gene ambiguous. This CDR3 spans 13 amino acids. V lost 7 bases and J 9 bases, leaving 16 bases between the germline ends. Germline lookup yields CDR1 MDHEN and CDR2 SYDVKM. CDR3 loop: CASTPAGPTEQFF. In DNA, the CDR3 is TGTGCCAGCACCCCCGCAGGCCCCACTGAGCAGTTCTTC. Using reference TRBV28 and TRBJ2-1 for the parts outside the CDR3, the full variable domain is DVKVTQSSRYLVKRTGEKVFLECVQDMDHENMFWYRQDPGLGLRLIYFSYDVKMKEKGDIPEGYSVSREKKERFSLILESASTNQTSMYLCASTPAGPTEQFFGPGTRLTVL.

This chain joins TRBV19 and TRBJ2-2, with 7 bases fitting TRBD1. V shed 4 bases and J 1 base; nucleotides not matched to a gene: 0. CDR1 is LNHDA, CDR2 SQIVND, per germline (reference sequence). CDR3 length: 14 amino acids. In DNA form, the CDR3 reads TGTGCCAGTAGTAGACAGGGGAACACCGGGGAGCTGTTTTTT. As protein: CASSRQGNTGELFF.

The V gene is TRBV19, the J gene TRBJ2-7; the D is unclear. Germline V gives CDR1 LNHDA, CDR2 SQIVND (reference sequence). The CDR3 extends over 14 amino acids. V gave up 5 bases and J gave up 0 bases, with 11 bases separating them. The CDR3 here is CASSLTASSYEQYF. The CDR3 nucleotides are TGTGCCAGTAGTCTGACCGCTAGCTCCTACGAGCAGTACTTC.

V gene TRBV5-6 combines with J gene TRBJ2-7; no reliable D call. This CDR3 has 14 residues. Germline loops: CDR1 SGHDT, CDR2 YYEEEE. Trimming cost V 2 bases and J 1 base, with 10 bases left between them. CDR3 amino acids: CASSFWTRSYEQYF. In nucleotides, the CDR3 is TGTGCCAGCAGCTTTTGGACCAGATCCTACGAGCAGTACTTC.

CDR3: CASSIDRAVNTEAFF. The CDR3 DNA reads TGTGCCAGTAGTATAGATCGGGCGGTGAACACTGAAGCTTTCTTT. V gene TRBV19 combines with J gene TRBJ1-1; D is undetermined. The CDR3 spans 15 residues. The germline V and J ends were trimmed by 0 bases and 0 bases, with 8 bases remaining between them. The germline gives CDR1 LNHDA, CDR2 SQIVND (reference sequence).

This chain links TRBV5-4 with TRBJ1-1; 8 bases fit TRBD1. Germline V gene sequence: CDR1 SGHNT, CDR2 YYREEE (reference sequence). The V segment lost 4 bases and the J segment 3 bases; nucleotides outside the gene matches: 5. The CDR3 consists of 14 residues. This CDR3 reads CASSPGQGYTEAFF. The CDR3 nucleotides read TGTGCCAGCAGCCCTGGACAGGGATACACTGAAGCTTTCTTT. Full variable domain (outside the CDR3, taken from reference TRBV5-4 and TRBJ1-1): ETGVTQSPTHLIKTRGQQVTLRCSSQSGHNTVSWYQQALGQGPQFIFQYYREEENGRGNFPPRFSGLQFPNYSSELNVNALELDDSALYLCASSPGQGYTEAFFGQGTRLTVV.

This chain uses TRBV27 with TRBJ2-7; the D gene could be TRBD1 or TRBD2 (5 bases each). Germline CDR1 reads MNHEY; CDR2 reads SMNVEV (reference sequence). The V end lost 2 bases, the J end lost 0 bases, and 8 bases lay between the germline ends. The length of the CDR3 is 14 residues. The CDR3 nucleotides are TGTGCCAGCAGTTTAGGGGGTAGCTCCTACGAGCAGTACTTC. Amino acid sequence: CASSLGGSSYEQYF.

V gene TRBV11-2 combines with J gene TRBJ2-6; TRBD1 is a possible D gene (6 bases). Trimming removed 2 bases at V and 0 bases at J, with 14 bases between. The CDR3 sequence is 18 residues long. Looked up from germline, CDR1 is SGHAT and CDR2 is FQNNGV. For the CDR3, the DNA is TGTGCCAGCAGCTTAAAGACGGGACACAGCTCTGGGGCCAACGTCCTGACTTTC. This translates into CASSLKTGHSSGANVLTF.